This TCR beta chain was captured in a study of cytomegalovirus exposure and HLA in healthy donors (TCRdb year 2017). Concerning the study at large: An earlier analysis of about 560 of the donors reported 276 Gb of sequence data and 117 million unique TCR beta sequences obtained from 150 million to 200 million T cells. An early release that covered fewer than 750 HLA-typed donors contained around 300 gigabases of sequencing data and about 93 million unique TCR sequences. Of the 398 genotyped donors, approximately 83% fell in the genetic ancestry cluster associated with self-reported Caucasian donors. The study aimed to test whether signatures of past pathogen exposure could be identified by cataloging public T cell receptors. The T cell repertoires of 670 or so subjects were profiled by immunosequencing and related to cytomegalovirus serostatus. In addition to the first cohort of several hundred subjects, a separate validation cohort of 130 or so different subjects was used. The study combined high-throughput TCR immunosequencing, statistical association of individual TCRs with disease status, and machine learning to predict cytomegalovirus infection status. A later analysis re-analyzed previously published TCR beta repertoires from 500 to 700 donors and added high-resolution HLA genotyping to study TCR occurrence patterns. The later analysis used no new phenotypic data to find candidate immune exposures, relying instead on TCR beta sequences and their occurrence across donors. To decide whether each TCR beta V gene segment behaved as functional or pseudogenic, an earlier analysis of 587 of the donors relied on high-throughput TCR beta sequencing. Donor age, sex, ethnicity and CMV serostatus were compiled together with the repertoire data. Genome-wide SNP genotypes for about 65% of the roughly 670 donors were used in a later genetic analysis, which treated that subset as a discovery cohort. Every discovery cohort repertoire had been produced on one sequencing platform. HLA typing covered class I and class II loci at four-digit resolution. Typing coverage differed by locus: A, B, C, DRB1 and DQB1 were typed in roughly 620-630 donors, DQA1 in 522, DPA1 in some 610, and DPB1 in about 450. About five DR-DQ haplotypes were treated as single units for association and clustering because of strong linkage in the cohort. On average, roughly 240,000 unique TCR beta nucleotide sequences were sequenced per donor among some 420 genotyped donors of the cohort, with around 19% of those sequences being non-productive.

The research as a whole found: Fewer than 20 rarely observed V segments, including chromosome 9 orphons, were excluded from the earlier analysis of 550 to 700 of the donors because counts were too low. At a false discovery rate of 0.05, a later analysis linked 16,000 or so TCR beta sequences to specific HLA alleles. HLA typing was unavailable for some donors at each locus, so association tests used only the typed subset. The 87-base-pair reads could not distinguish some IMGT-functional V segments, including TRBV6-2 and TRBV6-3, so those segments were excluded. Presence/absence analyses assumed roughly uniform sequencing depth across donors, an assumption that may not hold. Only TCR beta chains were sequenced in this cohort, and the absence of alpha or paired-chain data limited detectable features. Most CMV-associated TCR beta chains appeared to be HLA-restricted in a later analysis, and the HLA associations seemed to be driven largely by CMV exposure. Correlated functional status among segregating V segments might be attributable to linkage disequilibrium, but an unknown experimental factor could not be ruled out. CMV serostatus was the only immune exposure information available for the cohort. A further reported finding was that TCR beta sequences accurately predicted the HLA-A and HLA-B alleles for most subjects in the first cohort. In both the original and validation cohorts, the classifier was reported to diagnose cytomegalovirus status with high specificity and sensitivity. Assigning TCR associations to individual alleles was difficult when HLA alleles, especially DR and DQ, strongly co-occurred. In a later analysis, TCR association rates were found to vary across HLA loci, with the most associated TCRs seen for DRB1 alleles and the fewest for HLA-C alleles. According to a later analysis, parvovirus B19, influenza, CMV and Epstein-Barr virus appeared linked to several top co-occurrence clusters. An association between a missense DCLRE1C variant and V-gene and J-gene trimming of TCR beta chains was found in a later genetic analysis and replicated in an independent cohort. Compared with the roughly 600-donor mean, donors in an Asian-associated ancestry cluster had fewer N-insertions in productive TCRs, according to a later genetic analysis. A cluster of highly shared sequence variants was judged likely to represent a technical artifact of the sequencing pipeline. Three of the identified cytomegalovirus-associated TCR beta chains were confirmed in vitro to be specific for cytomegalovirus antigens. In an earlier analysis of about 600 of the donors, most TCR beta V segments appeared in productive rearrangements about 87% or about 30% of the time, broadly matching IMGT annotations. According to the authors, the approach could potentially be generalized to other disease states and immunological phenotypes. In the study, some 160 TCR beta chains were listed as associated with cytomegalovirus. A later analysis found that HLA-associated TCR beta chains were more clonally expanded and had lower generation probabilities than equally common non-associated chains. While some public TCRs were present in many individuals, most TCR sequences turned up only very rarely across donors.

The cohort consisted of 650 to 700 healthy bone marrow donors. All cohort members were sampled while nominally healthy, although unrecorded immune exposures were likely present. The donor tested CMV seropositive, placing the donor among the 250 to 350 seropositive members of the cohort. Every donor gave a peripheral blood sample, and the peripheral blood mononuclear cells from that sample were used for TCR beta sequencing. The Qiagen DNeasy Blood Extraction Kit was used to extract genomic DNA from the blood cell samples. Reading the germline V gene (reference sequence) gives CDR1 GTSNPN and CDR2 SVGIG. Germline trimming: 3 bases from V, 8 bases from J; junction bases outside gene matches: 10. The CDR3 numbers 15 residues from cysteine through phenylalanine. CDR3 DNA only is kept here, 45 bases in frame from base 1. On this clone itself: The specificity of this receptor is unknown. No qualities accompany the bases; no much larger clone lies one base away.

The library was built by means of the immunoSEQ multiplex PCR assay. For the multiplex PCR, a mixture combining 60 forward primers for TCR Vbeta segments and 13 reverse primers for TCR Jbeta segments was used. A multiplex PCR assay on genomic DNA amplified the CDR3 region of rearranged TCR beta genes. On the Illumina HiSeq System, the amplified TCR beta libraries were sequenced as 87-base-pair reads. Per the authors' processing: In a later analysis, roughly 80 million unique TCR beta chains were counted across the roughly 670 repertoires, and about 9.9 million of these chains were shared by at least two donors. Raw reads were error-corrected and collapsed into unique sequences with a nearest-neighbor algorithm that merged closely related sequences to remove PCR and sequencing errors. V, D and J gene segments were assigned by aligning CDR3 sequences to IMGT reference sequences. For a sequence to be retained, at least a six-nucleotide match to both a V gene segment and a J gene segment was required. A rearrangement was called productive if the CDR3 had no stop codons and remained in frame with V and J, and every other rearrangement was called non-productive. CDR3 was defined according to IMGT convention as the region running from the second conserved V-encoded cysteine to the conserved J-encoded phenylalanine. Sequences without an unambiguous match to a single V gene segment were excluded from the earlier analysis of several hundred of the donors. An earlier analysis of almost 600 of the donors classified V segments as functional when productive rearrangements were above 56.7% and as segregating when the standard deviation between donors was above 5%. A statistical classification framework was built for diagnosing cytomegalovirus status from the catalog of TCR beta chain sequences. In a later analysis, TCR nucleotide sequences were compared against IMGT/GENE-DB human TR gene sequences so that V and J genes could be assigned. In a later analysis, CDR3 sequences and most-parsimonious VDJ recombination scenarios were assigned using the TCRdist pipeline. In a later analysis, each TCR beta chain was defined by its CDR3 amino acid sequence together with its V-gene family, and reads without a unique V-gene family were excluded. A later analysis removed 500 to 650 highly shared, low-generation-probability nucleotide sequences to deal with suspected cross-contamination and a sequencing artifact. A later analysis calculated a clonal expansion index for each public chain from normalized within-repertoire ranks of inferred template counts. Generation probabilities in a later analysis came from a VDJ recombination model fitted to out-of-frame rearrangements, and those results were checked against IGoR. Hypergeometric tests were used in a later analysis to score TCR-TCR, TCR-HLA and TCR-CMV co-occurrence, with a repertoire-size bias correction applied to the TCR pairs. A later analysis estimated false discovery rates by permuting HLA or CMV assignments 20 times. In a later analysis, co-occurring TCRs were grouped with DBSCAN, and TCRdist sequence similarity was added when clustering was performed within HLA-allele-positive subsets. Repertoires with fewer than 30,000 or more than 120,000 public chains were left out of co-occurrence clustering, as were five repertoires with anomalous nucleotide sharing. Here the immuneACCESS table is served through TCRdb, limited to in-frame sequences with V and J called. Missing clones are a known gap in these copies; in checked studies unresolved V genes cover under half, and the rest lacks a known reason. V and J calls and clone size are those listed in that table; D and trimming were worked out from the DNA. The sample yields more than 90,000 clones; less than 80% were counted once. Clones ranked in the top ten supply about 5.5% of the sample.

The sequenced material came from PBMCs. This TCR was recovered from a boy aged 10-17 years in good health and CMV-seropositive. The chain was built from TRBV30 and TRBJ2-2; TRBD1 lines up with 9 middle nucleotides. This receptor has the CDR3 CAWSPWGTGSGELFF. In nucleotide form, the sequence is TGTGCCTGGAGCCCCTGGGGGACAGGGTCAGGGGAGCTGTTTTTT.